A single sample gave rise to the 14 T cell receptor beta chains below, sequenced in a study of blood T cell repertoires in COVID-19. The method was immunoSEQ multiplex PCR; TCRdb's version includes in-frame clones alone and lacks a portion of them. This sample has roughly 260,000 clones, with approximately 79% found just once. The sample taken for sequencing was peripheral blood. Source of these receptors: a woman at least 80 years old with active or convalescent COVID-19.

The J gene is TRBJ1-2, the V gene TRBV11-2; a weak D match, TRBD1 (6 bases). Per germline, CDR1 SGHAT and CDR2 FQNNGV. The CDR3 extends over 14 amino acids. V was pared by 5 bases and J by 7 bases, with 17 bases between. The CDR3 region has the DNA TGTGCCAGCAGCCATACTCGGACAGTCGCTGGCTACACCTTC. It translates to CASSHTRTVAGYTF.

CDR3 sequence reads: CASSLRQEETQYF. The CDR3 nucleotides read TGTGCCAGCAGCCTGCGACAGGAGGAGACCCAGTACTTC. The gene calls are TRBV14 and TRBJ2-5; tentatively, D is TRBD1 (6 bases). V was clipped by 4 bases and J by 5 bases, with 11 bases between them. From germline, CDR1 is SGHDN and CDR2 FVKESK. The CDR3 has 13 residues.

The rearrangement uses TRBV2 and TRBJ2-7, with D tentatively TRBD2 (7 bases). The germline gives CDR1 SNHLY, CDR2 FYNNEI. The CDR3 runs to 16 residues. Trimming removed 2 bases from V and 0 bases from J, with 14 bases in between. The CDR3 spells CASSEWGGRSSYEQYF. CDR3 bases: TGTGCCAGCAGTGAATGGGGGGGCAGAAGCTCCTACGAGCAGTACTTC.

V and J are TRBV3-1 (or the pseudogene TRBV3-2) and TRBJ2-1; unclear D gene. CDR1 and CDR2 from the germline V gene are LGHDT and YNNKEL (reference sequence). The ends were cut back, 5 bases at V and 10 bases at J, with 15 bases in the middle. The CDR3 length is 13 residues. The CDR3 sequence: CASSKTAPAEQFF. Written as DNA, the CDR3 is TGTGCCAGCAGCAAGACTGCCCCCGCGGAGCAGTTCTTC.

This clone was detected only once. CDR3 in amino acids: CASSTRSTGLFF. In nucleotides, the CDR3 is TGTGCCAGTAGTACCCGCTCGACAGGGCTGTTTTTT. The chain recombines TRBV19 with TRBJ1-4, with 7 bases that match TRBD1. The ends lost 4 bases at V and 14 bases at J; junction bases unmatched: 7. Germline CDR1 LNHDA, CDR2 SQIVND (reference sequence). The CDR3 is made up of 12 amino acids.

As DNA, the CDR3 is TGTGCCAGCAGCCTGATTGTGGGCGCCGATAATTCACCCCTCCACTTT. It translates to CASSLIVGADNSPLHF. V gene TRBV5-6 combines with J gene TRBJ1-6; D call uncertain. Looked up from germline, CDR1 is SGHDT and CDR2 is YYEEEE. Trimming left V 4 bases short and J 5 bases short, with 16 bases between. CDR3 length equals 16 residues. Full variable domain (rest looked up from reference TRBV5-6 and TRBJ1-6): DAGVTQSPTHLIKTRGQQVTLRCSPKSGHDTVSWYQQALGQGPQFIFQYYEEEERQRGNFPDRFSGHQFPNYSSELNVNALLLGDSALYLCASSLIVGADNSPLHFGNGTRLTVT.

The chain employs TRBV20-1 and TRBJ1-2; D possibly corresponds to TRBD1 (5 bases). The CDR3 consists of 13 residues. The germline CDR1 and CDR2 sequences are DFQATT and SNEGSKA (reference sequence). V was pared by 3 bases and J by 3 bases, with 11 bases between. The CDR3 loop is CSASSGGDYGYTF. The CDR3 nucleotides read TGCAGTGCTAGTTCTGGGGGGGACTATGGCTACACCTTC.

The V and J genes are TRBV9 and TRBJ2-5, with 8 bases matching TRBD2. Germline CDR1 is SGDLS and CDR2 is YYNGEE. CDR3 size: 15 residues. V shed 3 bases, J shed 0 bases, and the junction held 4 bases outside the gene matches. The CDR3 nucleotides are TGTGCCAGCAGCGCTACTAGCGGAGACCAAGAGACCCAGTACTTC. This encodes CASSATSGDQETQYF.

The chain is built from TRBV3-1 (or the pseudogene TRBV3-2) and TRBJ2-5; D remains ambiguous. CDR1 LGHDT and CDR2 YNNKEL come from the germline V gene (reference sequence). The CDR3 is 12 amino acids. Trimming stripped 5 bases from V and 0 bases from J, with 4 bases between. The CDR3 nucleotides are TGTGCCAGCAGCGACTACCAAGAGACCCAGTACTTC. Translating it yields CASSDYQETQYF.

The rearrangement links TRBV29-1 to TRBJ2-3, with 7 bases identical to TRBD2. The CDR3 is 16 residues long. CDR1 and CDR2 (germline): SQVTM, ANQGSEA. Trimming removed 4 bases from V and 2 bases from J; junction bases left unmatched: 12. CDR3 region: CSVGASAGDFTDTQYF. CDR3 nucleotide sequence: TGCAGCGTTGGAGCTTCGGCGGGGGACTTCACAGATACGCAGTATTTT.

CDR3 nucleotide sequence: TGTGCCAGCAGTTTACTGACAGGCTCTGGAAACACCATATATTTT. Its protein product is CASSLLTGSGNTIYF. The chain couples TRBV28 to TRBJ1-3; D possibly corresponds to TRBD1 (6 bases). The CDR3 consists of 15 residues. Between the trimmed V and J ends, which lost 2 bases and 0 bases, there was a span of 8 bases. Germline V gene data show CDR1 as MDHEN and CDR2 as SYDVKM.

This clone was observed a handful of times. V usage is TRBV6-2 or TRBV6-3 and J usage is TRBJ1-1, with D maybe TRBD1 (6 bases). V was cut by 2 bases and J by 4 bases, with 17 bases left in between. Germline values: CDR1 MNHEY, CDR2 SVGEGT. The length of the CDR3 is 16 residues. CDR3 coding DNA: TGTGCCAGCAGTTACCATACAGGGATGCCGGGCACTGAAGCTTTCTTT. Amino acid sequence: CASSYHTGMPGTEAFF.

This rearrangement joins TRBV7-2 to TRBJ1-4; no firm D call. V shed 2 bases and J shed 8 bases, with 18 bases lying between them. The germline gives CDR1 SGHTA, CDR2 FQGNSA. CDR3 length: 16 residues. The CDR3 protein is CASSLRQTGFGEKLFF. CDR3 sequence (DNA): TGTGCCAGCAGCTTACGGCAAACCGGGTTCGGGGAAAAACTGTTTTTT.

This clone was seen only a few times. J is TRBJ2-7 and V is TRBV6-1, with TRBD1 identical over 7 bases. The CDR3 runs to 15 residues. Germline V gene sequence: CDR1 MNHNS, CDR2 SASEGT. V lost 3 bases, J lost 3 bases, and 8 bases stayed unmatched. The CDR3 DNA follows: TGTGCCAGCAGTGATATACAGGGGCATAGCTACGAGCAGTACTTC. As protein: CASSDIQGHSYEQYF.